The rows below give T cell receptor beta chains drawn from one sample of a study of cytomegalovirus exposure and HLA in healthy donors. Sequencing was performed with immunoSEQ multiplex PCR; in TCRdb, only in-frame clones are kept and a portion is missing. The repertoire holds hundreds of thousands of clones, with about 80% as singletons. The sequenced sample was PBMCs. The receptors derive from a woman aged 55-69 years in good health and CMV-seropositive. Both conserved end residues are part of each CDR3. Fields, in order: J gene, V gene, clone size, D gene, CDR3 DNA, CDR3 protein. D genes are given only for firm matches. A clone size is listed for some rows: how often the clone was seen (once, few, many), or a class if it is expanded.

TRBJ2-7 TRBV6-1 few - TGTGCCAGCAGTGGTTCAGACAGGAGAGGCGAGCAGTACTTC CASSGSDRRGEQYF
TRBJ1-1 TRBV6-4 - - TGTGCCAGCAGTCCCCATGAACAGGCAGGGGAAGCTTTCTTT CASSPHEQAGEAFF
TRBJ1-2 TRBV7-2 - TRBD1 TGTGCCAGCAGCTTAGTACGAGGGGGCTACGACTATGGCTACACCTTC CASSLVRGGYDYGYTF
TRBJ1-1 TRBV28 - - TGTGCCAGCAGCCTAGGAGGCATCCGGGAAACTGAAGCTTTCTTT CASSLGGIRETEAFF
TRBJ2-7 TRBV19 - - TGTGCCAGTAGTATGTGGATGCGAGGCCATTTAAGCTCCTACGAGCAGTACTTC CASSMWMRGHLSSYEQYF
TRBJ2-5 TRBV6-4 - - TGTGCCAGCCCCGGGGTAAAGAAGATAGAGACCCAGTACTTC CASPGVKKIETQYF
TRBJ1-2 TRBV6-5 - - TGTGCCAGCAGACGATACCCCGGAGCTAACTATGGCTACACCTTC CASRRYPGANYGYTF
TRBJ1-3 TRBV30 - - TGTGCCTGGAACATATTGTCCGGAAACACCATATATTTT CAWNILSGNTIYF
TRBJ1-2 TRBV18 - - TGTGCCAGCTCGTACACCGGGACTTATGATGGCTACACCTTC CASSYTGTYDGYTF
TRBJ1-3 TRBV18 - - TGTGCCAGCTCACCACCGGGGCCAGGGGCTGGAAACACCATATATTTT CASSPPGPGAGNTIYF
TRBJ2-5 TRBV5-5 - - TGTGCCAGCAGACTCGAGGGTGTGGAGACCCAGTACTTC CASRLEGVETQYF
TRBJ1-1 TRBV5-1 - - TGCGCCAGCAGCATGGGACAATCGAACACTGAAGCTTTCTTT CASSMGQSNTEAFF
TRBJ1-2 TRBV30 - - TGTGCCTGGAGCCAAACACCGGGACAATCAGACTATGGCTACACCTTC CAWSQTPGQSDYGYTF
TRBJ2-3 TRBV4-2 - TRBD2 TGTGCCAGCAGAGCAGCGGGGGCCTCCACAGATACGCAGTATTTT CASRAAGASTDTQYF
TRBJ1-2 TRBV7-2 - TRBD1 TGTGCCAGCAGCTTCCCGGGACAGCCTTTCTATGGCTACACCTTC CASSFPGQPFYGYTF
TRBJ2-7 TRBV30 - - TGTGCCTGGAGTGTACAGCACGAGCAGTACTTC CAWSVQHEQYF
TRBJ2-3 TRBV7-8 - TRBD1 TGTGCCAGCAGCCCAGGAAACAGGGGGGATACGCAGTATTTT CASSPGNRGDTQYF
TRBJ2-3 TRBV15 - TRBD2 TGTGCCACCAGCAGGCCCAGCGGGGGGAGGGCAGATACGCAGTATTTT CATSRPSGGRADTQYF
TRBJ1-2 TRBV10-3 once - TGTGCCATCAAAACAGATACTAACTATGGCTACACCTTC CAIKTDTNYGYTF
TRBJ2-1 TRBV5-1 - - TGCGCCAGCAGCGGAGGACCCCTCGATGAGCAGTTCTTC CASSGGPLDEQFF
TRBJ2-3 TRBV10-1 - - TGCGCCAGCAGTGACAACAGGAAAGATACGCAGTATTTT CASSDNRKDTQYF
TRBJ1-6 TRBV5-1 few - TGCGCCAGCAGCCCCTTTGGGGGGGATGTAGGATCACCCCTCCACTTT CASSPFGGDVGSPLHF
TRBJ1-1 TRBV6-5 - TRBD1 TGTGCCAGCAGTTTCTCCGGGACAGGGGTTAAAGCTTTCTTT CASSFSGTGVKAFF
TRBJ2-5 TRBV5-4 few TRBD1 TGTGCCAGCACTTCAACAGGGGGCGCGTTAGAGACCCAGTACTTC CASTSTGGALETQYF
TRBJ1-2 TRBV27 - - TGTGCCAGCAGTTCGAAAGGGGTTCTTAACTATGGCTACACCTTC CASSSKGVLNYGYTF
TRBJ1-1 TRBV2 - - TGTGCCAGCACAGGGGCGGGCACTGAAGCTTTCTTT CASTGAGTEAFF
TRBJ2-7 TRBV4-3 - TRBD1 TGCGCCAGCAGCCAATCCAGGACAGGGCGGGAGCAGTACTTC CASSQSRTGREQYF
TRBJ2-7 TRBV25-1 - TRBD2 TGTGCCAGCAGTGGCACTAGCGGGGCAGGGGACGAGCAGTACTTC CASSGTSGAGDEQYF
TRBJ2-3 TRBV4-1 - - TGCGCCAGCAGCCCACTTGCCGCAGGGGATACGCAGTATTTT CASSPLAAGDTQYF
TRBJ2-5 TRBV5-1 - - TGCGCCAGCAGCTTGGCCGTGGCACCCCAAGAGACCCAGTACTTC CASSLAVAPQETQYF
TRBJ1-6 TRBV27 - TRBD1 TGTGCCAGCAGTCCCCAATCGGGGGTGACAGGGGGAACCCTCCACTTT CASSPQSGVTGGTLHF
TRBJ1-2 TRBV7-2 once - TGTGCCAGCATCGCCTTGGGGGGAGGAGACTATGGCTACACCTTC CASIALGGGDYGYTF
TRBJ2-3 TRBV10-3 - TRBD2 TGTGCCATCAGGCCGGGACTAGCGGGGGGGGGCACAGATACGCAGTATTTT CAIRPGLAGGGTDTQYF
TRBJ1-4 TRBV27 few - TGTGCCAGCAGTCCCCGGAGTGCTTCGAATGAAAAACTGTTTTTT CASSPRSASNEKLFF
TRBJ2-3 TRBV5-1 - TRBD1 TGCGCCAGCAGCCCCGGGACAGGGGGTACCACAGATACGCAGTATTTT CASSPGTGGTTDTQYF
TRBJ1-5 TRBV20-1 - - TGCAGTGCTATTTATCAGTGGCCCCAGCATTTT CSAIYQWPQHF
TRBJ2-7 TRBV2 few - TGTGCCAGCGGGGTAGACAGACTCTACGAGCAGTACTTC CASGVDRLYEQYF
TRBJ1-1 TRBV27 - - TGTGCCAGCAGTTGGGGAGGGGATAACACTGAAGCTTTCTTT CASSWGGDNTEAFF
TRBJ2-2 TRBV5-4 - - TGTGCCAGCAGCCTGGTCGACACCGGGGAGCTGTTTTTT CASSLVDTGELFF
TRBJ2-2 TRBV6-5 - - TGTGCCAGCAGAAAAGACAGAAACACCGGGGAGCTGTTTTTT CASRKDRNTGELFF
TRBJ1-1 TRBV7-9 - TRBD1 TGTGCCAGCAGCTTAACCAGACAGGGGCTCACTGAAGCTTTCTTT CASSLTRQGLTEAFF
TRBJ1-5 TRBV28 - - TGTGCCAGCACACAGGAAGATCAGCCCCAGCATTTT CASTQEDQPQHF
TRBJ1-6 TRBV7-2 - TRBD1 TGTGCCAGCAGCTCCCACCAGGGGGCGAGTTCACCCCTCCACTTT CASSSHQGASSPLHF
TRBJ1-1 TRBV7-2 - - TGTGCCAGCAGATCACAGCAAATGAACACTGAAGCTTTCTTT CASRSQQMNTEAFF
TRBJ2-6 TRBV5-1 once - TGCGCCAGCAGCACGGGGGATGGGGCCAACGTCCTGACTTTC CASSTGDGANVLTF
TRBJ2-3 TRBV7-8 - - TGTGCCAGCAGCTCCCCAGGGGCAGATACGCAGTATTTT CASSSPGADTQYF
TRBJ2-3 TRBV19 - TRBD1 TGTGCCAGTAGTACGCGACAGGGATGGGGAGATACGCAGTATTTT CASSTRQGWGDTQYF
TRBJ2-1 TRBV9 - - TGTGCCAGCAGCGTAGCGGGAACCACCTACAATGAGCAGTTCTTC CASSVAGTTYNEQFF
TRBJ2-2 TRBV18 few - TGTGCCAGCTCGGGGGCAGGGAGCACCGGGGAGCTGTTTTTT CASSGAGSTGELFF